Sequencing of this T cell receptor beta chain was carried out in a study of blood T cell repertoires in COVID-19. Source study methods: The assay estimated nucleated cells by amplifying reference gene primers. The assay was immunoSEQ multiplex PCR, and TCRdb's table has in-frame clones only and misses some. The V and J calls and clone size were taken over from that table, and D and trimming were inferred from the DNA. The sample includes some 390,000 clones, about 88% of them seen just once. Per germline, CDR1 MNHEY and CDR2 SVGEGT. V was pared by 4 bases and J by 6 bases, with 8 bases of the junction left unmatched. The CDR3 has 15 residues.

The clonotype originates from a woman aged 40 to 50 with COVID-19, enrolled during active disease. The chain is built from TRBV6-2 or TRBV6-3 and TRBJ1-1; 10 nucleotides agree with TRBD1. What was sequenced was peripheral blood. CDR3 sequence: CASSFAGTGAAEAFF. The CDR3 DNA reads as TGTGCCAGCAGTTTTGCCGGGACAGGGGCGGCTGAAGCTTTCTTT.